These 9 T cell receptor beta chains were sequenced from one sample in a study of blood T cell repertoires in COVID-19. Clones were sequenced by immunoSEQ multiplex PCR, and TCRdb holds only the in-frame ones, with some missing. Here the sample spans roughly 21,000 clones, more than 80% being singletons. Sequenced sample: peripheral blood. Receptor source: a woman at least 80 years old with active or convalescent COVID-19.

This clone appeared once. The rearrangement uses TRBV25-1 and TRBJ2-7, with D unclear. The CDR3 extends over 14 amino acids. CDR1 and CDR2 (germline): MGHDK, SYGVNS. Trimming pared 3 bases from V and 1 base from J, leaving 10 bases between. The CDR3 sequence is CASSELGGSYEQYF. Here the CDR3 DNA reads TGTGCCAGCAGTGAGTTAGGCGGTTCCTACGAGCAGTACTTC.

V usage is TRBV5-6 and J usage is TRBJ2-1; 9 bases agree with TRBD2. V shed 0 bases, J shed 5 bases, and the junction held 9 bases outside the gene matches. The CDR3 contains 17 residues. The V gene's germline CDR1 is SGHDT and CDR2 YYEEEE. CDR3 loop: CASSLDVWTSADNEQFF. CDR3 coding DNA: TGTGCCAGCAGCTTGGACGTTTGGACTAGCGCTGACAATGAGCAGTTCTTC.

This clone was detected only once. V and J are TRBV18 and TRBJ2-5; TRBD2 might be the D (6 bases). V lost 5 bases, J lost 4 bases, and 11 bases lay in between. This CDR3 has 13 residues. The V gene's germline CDR1 is KGHSH and CDR2 LQKENI. The CDR3 protein is CASSAGFRETQYF. DNA for the CDR3: TGTGCCAGCTCAGCGGGGTTTAGAGAGACCCAGTACTTC.

The J gene is TRBJ2-1, the V gene TRBV19, with 9 bases matching TRBD1. The CDR3 has 16 residues. Germline loops: CDR1 LNHDA, CDR2 SQIVND (reference sequence). Losses at the gene ends were 5 bases for V and 5 bases for J; bases not matched to a gene: 10. Here the CDR3 DNA reads TGTGCCAGTAGTTATTACGGGACAGGGAGGAACAATGAGCAGTTCTTC. It yields the protein CASSYYGTGRNNEQFF.

The V and J genes are TRBV6-5 and TRBJ1-1; TRBD1 is a possible D gene (6 bases). Germline V CDR1 and CDR2: MNHEY, SVGAGI. The CDR3 loop spans 13 amino acids. The V and J ends lost 5 bases and 1 base respectively, with 8 bases between them. The CDR3 bases are TGTGCCAGCAGTCAGGGGCAGAACACTGAAGCTTTCTTT. It is translated as CASSQGQNTEAFF.

This clone was seen only a few times. This rearrangement joins TRBV4-1 to TRBJ1-2; TRBD1 is a possible D gene (5 bases). From germline, CDR1 is MGHRA and CDR2 YSYEKL. The CDR3 contains 15 residues. V lost 2 bases and J lost 8, with 18 bases in between. The CDR3 sequence is CASSQSPGLGGGYTF. The CDR3 bases are TGCGCCAGCAGCCAATCGCCTGGCCTGGGGGGAGGCTACACCTTC.

This sequence joins TRBV19 and TRBJ1-1; 7 nucleotides align to TRBD1. Trimming removed 3 bases from V and 0 bases from J; junction bases left unmatched: 7. The CDR3 spans 16 residues. Germline V gives CDR1 LNHDA, CDR2 SQIVND (reference sequence). The chain's CDR3 is CASSIRQGPLNTEAFF. CDR3 sequence (DNA): TGTGCCAGTAGTATTAGACAGGGTCCCCTGAACACTGAAGCTTTCTTT.

V gene TRBV6-5 combines with J gene TRBJ2-5; 13 bases align to TRBD2. Unmatched junction bases numbered 3, after V lost 5 bases and J lost 9 bases. CDR3 size: 13 residues. CDR1 and CDR2 from the germline V gene are MNHEY and SVGAGI. The CDR3: CASSKLAGGAQYF. CDR3 in DNA: TGTGCCAGCAGTAAACTAGCGGGAGGGGCCCAGTACTTC.

This clone was seen only a few times. The V gene is TRBV6-5, the J gene TRBJ2-1, with TRBD2 identical over 7 bases. V was pared by 4 bases and J by 8 bases, with 8 bases of the junction left unmatched. Germline-derived CDR1 and CDR2 are MNHEY and SVGAGI. The CDR3 extends over 14 amino acids. The CDR3 here is CASSSRTSQDEQFF. The CDR3 region has the DNA TGTGCCAGCAGTTCTCGGACTAGTCAGGATGAGCAGTTCTTC.